Each of the 15 T cell receptor beta chains below was sequenced from the same sample in a study of blood T cell repertoires in COVID-19. The repertoire was sequenced with immunoSEQ multiplex PCR; TCRdb's copy has only in-frame clones and lacks some. The table lists 200,000 to 250,000 clones, around 80% of them singletons. Sequences were obtained from peripheral blood. These receptor sequences come from a woman between 35 and 50 years old with active or convalescent COVID-19.

The V call is TRBV10-3, the J call TRBJ1-4, with 11 positions matching TRBD1. The germline gives CDR1 ENHRY, CDR2 SYGVKD. With V trimmed by 3 bases and J by 0 bases, 3 bases remained unmatched. The CDR3 extends over 17 amino acids. CDR3 residues: CAISDPGQGATNEKLFF. The CDR3, as DNA: TGTGCCATCAGTGACCCGGGACAGGGGGCAACTAATGAAAAACTGTTTTTT.

This clone has more than one count but fewer than ten. V is TRBV7-3 and J is TRBJ2-3; 8 positions agree with TRBD1. J was trimmed by 2 bases and V by 2 bases; bases with no gene match: 3. This CDR3 comprises 15 residues. Per germline, CDR1 SGHTA and CDR2 FQGTGA. The CDR3 loop reads CASSLDRGYTDTQYF. In DNA form, the CDR3 reads TGTGCCAGCAGCTTAGACAGGGGATACACAGATACGCAGTATTTT.

CDR3 sequence (DNA): TGTGCCATCAAAGGGCAGGGGGCTCCTGAAGCTTTCTTT. Translation: CAIKGQGAPEAFF. This rearrangement joins TRBV19 to TRBJ1-1, with 8 bases matching TRBD1. This CDR3 comprises 13 residues. CDR1 and CDR2 from the germline V gene are LNHDA and SQIVND (reference sequence). V shed 10 bases and J 6 bases; nucleotides not matched to a gene: 10.

The chain combines TRBV29-1 with TRBJ2-1; 8 nucleotides align to TRBD1. J was trimmed by 6 bases and V by 7 bases; bases with no gene match: 11. This CDR3 comprises 14 residues. The germline V gene encodes CDR1 SQVTM and CDR2 ANQGSEA. CDR3: CSALQGAFPNEQFF. The CDR3 nucleotides read TGCAGCGCTCTTCAGGGGGCATTTCCCAATGAGCAGTTCTTC.

This clone was seen only once. The gene calls are TRBV12-3 or TRBV12-4 and TRBJ1-1; D possibly corresponds to TRBD1 (6 bases). The CDR3 is 13 amino acids. The ends were cut back, 6 bases at V and 1 base at J, with 9 bases in the middle. CDR3 sequence (DNA): TGTGCCAGCAGCCCACAGGGGAACACTGAAGCTTTCTTT. This encodes CASSPQGNTEAFF.

The count of this clone is one. This chain links TRBV27 with TRBJ1-2, with D possibly matching TRBD1 (5 bases). Trimming left V 4 bases short and J 4 bases short, with 13 bases between. This CDR3 has 14 residues. The germline gives CDR1 MNHEY, CDR2 SMNVEV (reference sequence). The CDR3, as DNA: TGTGCCAGCAGTTCCCAGGGTTTGCCCTATGGCTACACCTTC. Its protein product is CASSSQGLPYGYTF.

This clone has more than one count but fewer than ten. The chain carries TRBV19 and TRBJ1-1, with 7 positions matching TRBD1. Germline values: CDR1 LNHDA, CDR2 SQIVND (reference sequence). The CDR3 runs to 13 residues. The junction had 6 bases not matched to a gene; V was cut back by 6 bases and J by 5 bases. The CDR3 DNA sequence: TGTGCCAGTAGCGCTACAGGGGATACTGAAGCTTTCTTT. Amino acid sequence: CASSATGDTEAFF.

The V gene is TRBV19, the J gene TRBJ1-2; D gene uncertain. V lost 3 bases and J lost 6, with 5 bases in between. CDR1 LNHDA and CDR2 SQIVND come from the germline V gene (reference sequence). The CDR3 totals 11 residues. CDR3 nucleotide sequence: TGTGCCAGTAGTATCGGGGATGGCTACACCTTC. Its translation: CASSIGDGYTF.

The V gene is TRBV30, the J gene TRBJ1-1; D is perhaps TRBD1 (6 bases). The CDR3 loop spans 11 amino acids. V gave up 5 bases and J gave up 4 bases, with 8 bases separating them. CDR1 GTSNPN and CDR2 SVGIG come from the germline V gene (reference sequence). CDR3 sequence: CAWLGGTEAFF. The CDR3 coding sequence is TGTGCCTGGTTAGGGGGCACTGAAGCTTTCTTT. Full variable domain (remainder filled in from reference TRBV30 and TRBJ1-1): SQTIHQWPATLVQPVGSPLSLECTVEGTSNPNLYWYRQAAGRGLQLLFYSVGIGQISSEVPQNLSASRPQDRQFILSSKKLLLSDSGFYLCAWLGGTEAFFGQGTRLTVV.

The chain is built from TRBV19 and TRBJ2-2; maybe TRBD1 (6 bases). There are 15 residues in the CDR3. Trimming shortened V by 3 bases and J by 2 bases, and 10 bases separated the two germline ends. Germline assignment: CDR1 LNHDA and CDR2 SQIVND (reference sequence). The CDR3 nucleotides read TGTGCCAGTAGTATTCGGGACACTAACACCGGGGAGCTGTTTTTT. Amino acids: CASSIRDTNTGELFF.

The rearrangement links TRBV3-1 (or the pseudogene TRBV3-2) to TRBJ1-2; possibly TRBD1 for D (5 bases). The CDR3 consists of 14 residues. The ends were cut back, 3 bases at V and 6 bases at J, with 14 bases in the middle. CDR1 and CDR2 from the germline V gene are LGHDT and YNNKEL (reference sequence). For the CDR3, the DNA is TGTGCCAGCAGCCATGAGGACCGGGGGGATGGCTACACCTTC. Its protein product is CASSHEDRGDGYTF.

There are a few counts of this clone. The chain employs TRBV3-1 (or the pseudogene TRBV3-2) and TRBJ1-1, with 7 nucleotides matching TRBD1. The CDR3 is 14 residues long. V lost 4 bases, J lost 7 bases, and 9 bases stayed unmatched. CDR1 and CDR2 from the germline V gene are LGHDT and YNNKEL (reference sequence). The CDR3 bases are TGTGCCAGCAGCCCCACAGGGGTGAGGGTTGAAGCTTTCTTT. It translates to CASSPTGVRVEAFF.

CDR3: CASSLNRYEQFF. CDR3 nucleotide sequence: TGTGCCAGCAGCTTAAATCGTTATGAGCAGTTCTTC. The chain has TRBV7-3 and TRBJ2-1; D unresolved. Germline V gene sequence: CDR1 SGHTA, CDR2 FQGTGA. This CDR3 is 12 amino acids long. V lost 1 base and J lost 8, with 6 bases in between.

The chain couples TRBV27 to TRBJ2-7; D perhaps matches TRBD1 (5 bases). V was trimmed by 1 base and J by 6 bases, leaving 28 bases between them. Germline V gene lookup returns CDR1 MNHEY and CDR2 SMNVEV (reference sequence). This CDR3 contains 19 residues. The CDR3 bases are TGTGCCAGCAGTTTATATACCCCCCTCCGGCCGGGTAACAGGCGCGAGCAGTACTTC. Translation: CASSLYTPLRPGNRREQYF.

V and J are TRBV6-1 and TRBJ1-3; D gene ambiguous. Trimming cost V 4 bases and J 3 bases, with 16 bases left between them. CDR1 and CDR2 (germline): MNHNS, SASEGT. There are 16 residues in the CDR3. Here the CDR3 reads CASSAGFEGIGNTIYF. The CDR3 nucleotides read TGTGCCAGCAGTGCGGGCTTTGAGGGTATTGGAAACACCATATATTTT.